The clone carrying this T cell receptor beta chain was seen only once. The data were produced by immunoSEQ multiplex PCR, yet TCRdb's version contains in-frame clones alone and is incomplete. The data show around 150,000 clones, 75% to 90% seen once. This entry belongs to a study of blood T cell repertoires in COVID-19. V lost 3 bases to trimming and J lost 1 base, with 12 bases between them. The CDR3 has 15 amino acids. Germline V lookup: CDR1 WNHNN, CDR2 SYGVQD (reference sequence). The clonotype comes from a man between 60 and 75 years old with active or convalescent COVID-19. The material sequenced was peripheral blood. The chain uses TRBV10-1 and TRBJ1-1; D is perhaps TRBD1 (5 bases). The DNA for the CDR3 is TGCGCCAGCAGTGATGGACGGAGGGGGAACACTGAAGCTTTCTTT. This translates into CASSDGRRGNTEAFF.